Judged by frequency, the clone carrying this TCR beta chain is medium-sized. Its specificity is unknown. The data were obtained in a study of synovial regulatory T cells in juvenile arthritis. Patients were aged median about 12 years with disease lasting median approximately 7 years. Libraries were prepared by immunoSEQ multiplex PCR; TCRdb keeps only in-frame clonotypes and omits some of them. This sample contains fewer than 9,000 clones. The CDR3 has 13 amino acids. No DNA accompanies this entry. Germline V CDR1 and CDR2: MNHEY, SVGAGI. Regarding the study as a whole: CDR3 overlap with synovial Tregs was higher for iaTregs than other blood Tregs. Compared with other blood Treg cells, inflammation-associated Treg cells had reduced TCR diversity.

The sequencing input was Treg cells from blood. Stated subset: remaining (HLA-DR-negative) circulating blood Treg cells. The receptor comes from a donor younger than 30 with juvenile idiopathic arthritis. V usage is TRBV6-5 and J usage is TRBJ1-2. The CDR3 region is CASRPDLAIGYTF.